This paragraph covers one TCR beta chain sequence. Then a second PCR, running about 6 to 11 cycles, was carried out with a sample-barcoded 5' primer and a J-beta primer mix. TCRdb used MiXCR to reprocess the 5' RACE reads, holding one entry per CDR3 protein. The sample comprises 600,000 or so distinct CDR3 sequences, 47% of which are singletons, and roughly 25% rests with the top ten. The data originate from a study of blood T cells in healthy people across ages. Germline lookup yields CDR1 DFQATT and CDR2 SNEGSKA (reference sequence). J lost 5 bases, V lost 0 bases, and 7 bases had no gene match. The CDR3 loop spans 15 amino acids.

The chain joins TRBV20-1 to TRBJ2-5; 9 bases agree with TRBD2. Sequenced material: blood. This TCR came from a man at least 80 years old in good health. CDR3 DNA: TGCAGTGCTAGAGACCCGGGACTAGCTAGGGAGACCCAGTACTTC. It encodes CSARDPGLARETQYF.